These T cell receptor beta chains were read from a single sample in a study of blood T cells in healthy people across ages. TCRdb processed the 5' RACE reads anew with MiXCR; each CDR3 protein has one entry. The profile shows fewer than 2 million distinct CDR3 sequences, about 39% of them singletons. Sequenced input: blood. The receptors here all came from a human donor in good health. The CDR3 runs from the conserved cysteine through the conserved F or W. The order of the fields is J gene, V gene, D gene, clone size, CDR3 protein, CDR3 DNA. The D gene is left open where the match is weak. The size entry is marked missing in some rows and otherwise reads once, few, many or a size class.

j_call: TRBJ2-5; v_call: TRBV4-2; d_call: .; clone_size: few; cdr3_aa: CASSQEGAVQYF; cdr3_nt: TGTGCCAGCAGCCAAGAAGGTGCAGTCCAGTACTTC
j_call: TRBJ2-5; v_call: TRBV11-2; d_call: .; clone_size: .; cdr3_aa: CASSRRRAGYQETQYF; cdr3_nt: TGTGCCAGCAGCCGCCGTAGGGCAGGCTACCAAGAGACCCAGTACTTC
j_call: TRBJ2-2; v_call: TRBV12-3/TRBV12-4; d_call: TRBD1; clone_size: .; cdr3_aa: CASSRRTGDTGELFF; cdr3_nt: TGTGCCAGCAGCCGTAGGACAGGTGACACCGGGGAGCTGTTTTTT
j_call: TRBJ2-7; v_call: TRBV6-5; d_call: .; clone_size: .; cdr3_aa: CASSYKGNGYEQYF; cdr3_nt: TGTGCCAGCAGTTATAAAGGAAATGGGTACGAGCAGTACTTC
j_call: TRBJ2-7; v_call: TRBV28; d_call: .; clone_size: few; cdr3_aa: CASGTGRTSEQYF; cdr3_nt: TGTGCCAGCGGAACAGGGAGGACCTCCGAGCAGTACTTC
j_call: TRBJ2-3; v_call: TRBV6-5; d_call: TRBD2; clone_size: .; cdr3_aa: CASNPRGTSVIDTQYF; cdr3_nt: TGTGCCAGCAACCCTCGGGGGACTAGCGTGATAGATACGCAGTATTTT
j_call: TRBJ2-1; v_call: TRBV4-1; d_call: TRBD2; clone_size: once; cdr3_aa: CASSHSGGVSEQFF; cdr3_nt: TGCGCCAGCAGCCATAGCGGGGGGGTCAGTGAGCAGTTCTTC
j_call: TRBJ1-1; v_call: TRBV6-2/TRBV6-3; d_call: .; clone_size: few; cdr3_aa: CASSYSIHTEAFF; cdr3_nt: TGTGCCAGCAGTTACTCGATACATACTGAAGCTTTCTTT
j_call: TRBJ2-1; v_call: TRBV6-1; d_call: .; clone_size: .; cdr3_aa: CASSGSTRNEQFF; cdr3_nt: TGTGCCAGCAGTGGGTCGACACGGAATGAGCAGTTCTTC
j_call: TRBJ2-7; v_call: TRBV27; d_call: TRBD1; clone_size: .; cdr3_aa: CASGGQGVDEQYF; cdr3_nt: TGTGCCAGCGGGGGACAGGGGGTCGACGAGCAGTACTTC
j_call: TRBJ1-2; v_call: TRBV7-2; d_call: .; clone_size: .; cdr3_aa: CASSWIKASGGYTF; cdr3_nt: TGTGCCAGCAGCTGGATTAAAGCCTCAGGGGGCTACACCTTC
j_call: TRBJ2-1; v_call: TRBV6-6; d_call: .; clone_size: few; cdr3_aa: CASSYSHTSYNEQFF; cdr3_nt: TGTGCCAGCAGTTACTCGCACACCTCCTACAATGAGCAGTTCTTC
j_call: TRBJ2-5; v_call: TRBV4-3; d_call: .; clone_size: .; cdr3_aa: CASSQERVEETQYF; cdr3_nt: TGCGCCAGCAGCCAAGAAAGGGTGGAAGAGACCCAGTACTTC
j_call: TRBJ2-1; v_call: TRBV20-1; d_call: TRBD2; clone_size: .; cdr3_aa: CSAIKTSGLYNEQFF; cdr3_nt: TGCAGTGCTATAAAAACTAGCGGGTTGTACAATGAGCAGTTCTTC
j_call: TRBJ2-1; v_call: TRBV4-3; d_call: .; clone_size: few; cdr3_aa: CASSQVNTENEQFF; cdr3_nt: TGCGCCAGCAGCCAAGTAAACACGGAGAATGAGCAGTTCTTC
j_call: TRBJ2-5; v_call: TRBV6-2/TRBV6-3; d_call: TRBD2; clone_size: .; cdr3_aa: CASTLRELAGDEAQYF; cdr3_nt: TGTGCCAGCACCCTAAGGGAACTAGCGGGTGACGAGGCCCAGTACTTC